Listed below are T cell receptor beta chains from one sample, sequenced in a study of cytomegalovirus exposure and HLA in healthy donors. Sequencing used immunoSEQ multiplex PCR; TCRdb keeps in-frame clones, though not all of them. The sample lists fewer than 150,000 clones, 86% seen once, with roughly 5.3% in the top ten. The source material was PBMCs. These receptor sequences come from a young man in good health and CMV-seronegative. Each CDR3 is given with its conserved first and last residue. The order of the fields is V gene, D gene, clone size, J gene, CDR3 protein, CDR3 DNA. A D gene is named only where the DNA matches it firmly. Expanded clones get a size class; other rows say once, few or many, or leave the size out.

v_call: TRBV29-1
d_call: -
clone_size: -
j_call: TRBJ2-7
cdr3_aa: CSVERPGGVDSYEQYF
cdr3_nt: TGCAGCGTTGAACGACCTGGAGGGGTCGATTCCTACGAGCAGTACTTC

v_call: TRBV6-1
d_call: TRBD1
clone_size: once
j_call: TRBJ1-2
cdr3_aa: CASSEEGQGARPYGYTF
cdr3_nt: TGTGCCAGCAGTGAAGAGGGACAGGGGGCGAGACCCTATGGCTACACCTTC

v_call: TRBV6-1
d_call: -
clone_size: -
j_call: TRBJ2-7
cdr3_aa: CASGMNRVAGEQYF
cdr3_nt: TGTGCCAGCGGGATGAACAGGGTGGCGGGCGAGCAGTACTTC

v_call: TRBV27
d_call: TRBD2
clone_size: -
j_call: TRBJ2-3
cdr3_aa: CASSPRTSGGTDTQYF
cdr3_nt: TGTGCCAGCAGTCCACGGACTAGCGGGGGCACAGATACGCAGTATTTT

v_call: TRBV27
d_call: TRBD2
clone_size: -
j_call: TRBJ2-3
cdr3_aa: CASTVAGGSGNTQYF
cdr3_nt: TGTGCCAGCACCGTAGCGGGAGGGTCGGGAAATACGCAGTATTTT

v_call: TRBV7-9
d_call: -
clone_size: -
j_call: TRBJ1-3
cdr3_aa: CASSVAGAEGNTIYF
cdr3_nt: TGTGCCAGCAGCGTCGCGGGGGCGGAAGGAAACACCATATATTTT

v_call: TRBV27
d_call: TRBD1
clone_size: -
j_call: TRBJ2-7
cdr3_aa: CASSLSTGSVYEQYF
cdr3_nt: TGTGCCAGCAGTTTATCGACAGGGTCGGTCTACGAGCAGTACTTC

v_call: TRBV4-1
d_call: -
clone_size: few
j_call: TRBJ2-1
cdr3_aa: CASSQTPYNEQFF
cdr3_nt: TGCGCCAGCAGCCAAACTCCTTACAATGAGCAGTTCTTC

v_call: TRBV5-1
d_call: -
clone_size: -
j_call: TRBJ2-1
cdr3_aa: CASSLGGAQGGFSYNEQFF
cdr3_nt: TGCGCCAGCAGCTTAGGGGGGGCACAGGGTGGGTTTTCCTACAATGAGCAGTTCTTC

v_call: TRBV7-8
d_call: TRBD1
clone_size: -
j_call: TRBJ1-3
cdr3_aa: CASSILGQGGSGNTIYF
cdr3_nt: TGTGCCAGCAGCATCCTAGGACAGGGAGGTAGTGGAAACACCATATATTTT

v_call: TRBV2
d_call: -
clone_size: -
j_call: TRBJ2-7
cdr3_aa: CASSEIPRSYEQYF
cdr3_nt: TGTGCCAGCAGTGAAATACCGCGCTCCTACGAGCAGTACTTC

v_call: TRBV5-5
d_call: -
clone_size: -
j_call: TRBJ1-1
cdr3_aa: CASSLEGDYTEAFF
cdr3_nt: TGTGCCAGCAGCTTGGAAGGGGACTACACTGAAGCTTTCTTT

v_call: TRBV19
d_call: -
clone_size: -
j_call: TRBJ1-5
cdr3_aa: CASSIGLDRNQPQHF
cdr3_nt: TGTGCCAGTAGTATAGGCCTAGATCGCAATCAGCCCCAGCATTTT

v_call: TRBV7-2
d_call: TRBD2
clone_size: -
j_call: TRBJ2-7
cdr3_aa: CATNAGTSSGGQYF
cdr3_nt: TGTGCCACCAATGCGGGGACTAGCAGTGGGGGGCAGTACTTC

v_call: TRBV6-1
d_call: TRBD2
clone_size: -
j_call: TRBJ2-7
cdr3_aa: CASSGGGGIYEQYF
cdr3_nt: TGTGCCAGCAGTGGCGGGGGGGGGATCTACGAGCAGTACTTC

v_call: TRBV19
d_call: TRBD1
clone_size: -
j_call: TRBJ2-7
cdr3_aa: CASSIRTGGHGEQYF
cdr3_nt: TGTGCCAGTAGTATACGAACAGGGGGCCACGGCGAGCAGTACTTC

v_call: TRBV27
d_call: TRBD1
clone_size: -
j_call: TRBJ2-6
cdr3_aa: CASSQRDSRSGANVLTF
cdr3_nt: TGTGCCAGCAGCCAAAGGGACAGTCGCTCTGGGGCCAACGTCCTGACTTTC

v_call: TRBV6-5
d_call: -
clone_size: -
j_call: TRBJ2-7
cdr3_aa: CASSSFLQGNYEQYF
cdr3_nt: TGTGCCAGCAGTTCCTTCTTGCAGGGGAACTACGAGCAGTACTTC

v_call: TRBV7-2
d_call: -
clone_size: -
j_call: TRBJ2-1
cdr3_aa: CASSSRQGYDEQFF
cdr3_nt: TGTGCCAGCAGCTCCAGGCAGGGGTATGATGAGCAGTTCTTC

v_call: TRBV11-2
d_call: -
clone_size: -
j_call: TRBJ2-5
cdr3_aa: CASSYRPETQYF
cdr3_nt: TGTGCCAGCAGCTACAGACCGGAGACCCAGTACTTC

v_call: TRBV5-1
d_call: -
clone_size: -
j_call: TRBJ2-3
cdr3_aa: CASSSGSDTQYF
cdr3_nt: TGCGCCAGCAGCTCAGGGTCCGATACGCAGTATTTT

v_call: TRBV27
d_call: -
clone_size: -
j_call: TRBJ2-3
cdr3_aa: CASSTSPWHADTQYF
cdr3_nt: TGTGCCAGCAGTACCAGTCCCTGGCACGCAGATACGCAGTATTTT

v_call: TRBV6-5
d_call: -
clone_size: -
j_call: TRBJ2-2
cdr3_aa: CASSYKGTNTGELFF
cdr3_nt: TGTGCCAGCAGTTACAAGGGGACGAACACCGGGGAGCTGTTTTTT

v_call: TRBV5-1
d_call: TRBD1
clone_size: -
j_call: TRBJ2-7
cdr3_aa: CASSLNKDRGGEQYF
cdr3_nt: TGCGCCAGCAGCCTGAACAAGGACAGGGGGGGGGAGCAGTACTTC

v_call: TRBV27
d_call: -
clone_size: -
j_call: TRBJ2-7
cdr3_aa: CASSLFRTAEQYF
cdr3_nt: TGTGCCAGCAGTTTATTCCGGACAGCCGAGCAGTACTTC

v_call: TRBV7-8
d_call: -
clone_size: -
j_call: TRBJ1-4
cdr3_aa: CASSSSGEKLFF
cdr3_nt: TGTGCCAGCAGCTCCTCAGGGGAAAAACTGTTTTTT

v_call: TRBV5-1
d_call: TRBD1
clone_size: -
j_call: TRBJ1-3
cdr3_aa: CASSWDRSTSGNTIYF
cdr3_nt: TGCGCCAGCAGCTGGGACAGGTCGACCTCTGGAAACACCATATATTTT

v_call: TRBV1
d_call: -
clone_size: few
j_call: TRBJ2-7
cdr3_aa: CTSSLPTCSGTSYEQYF
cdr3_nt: TGCACCAGCAGCCTCCCAACCTGCTCCGGGACTAGTTACGAGCAGTACTTC